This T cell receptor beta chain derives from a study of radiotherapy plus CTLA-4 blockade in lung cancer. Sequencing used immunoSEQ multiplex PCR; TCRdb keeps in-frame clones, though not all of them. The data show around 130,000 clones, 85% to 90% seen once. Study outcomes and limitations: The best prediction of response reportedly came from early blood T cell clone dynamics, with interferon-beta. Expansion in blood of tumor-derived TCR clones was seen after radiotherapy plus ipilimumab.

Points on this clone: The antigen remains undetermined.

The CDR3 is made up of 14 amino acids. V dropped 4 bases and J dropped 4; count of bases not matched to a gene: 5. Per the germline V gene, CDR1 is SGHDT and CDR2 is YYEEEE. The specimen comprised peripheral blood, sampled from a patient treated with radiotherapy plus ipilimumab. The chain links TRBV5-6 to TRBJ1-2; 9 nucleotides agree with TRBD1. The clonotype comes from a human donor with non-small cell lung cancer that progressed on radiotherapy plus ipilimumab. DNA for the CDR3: TGTGCCAGCAGCCCAGGGACAGGGACCTATGGCTACACCTTC. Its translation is CASSPGTGTYGYTF.